This is a list of T cell receptor beta chains from one sample in a study of control samples from healthy donors and cancer patients. Sequencing was performed with immunoSEQ multiplex PCR; in TCRdb, only in-frame clones are kept and a portion is missing. In the table there are about 60,000 clones, roughly 95% of which are singletons. Specimen: blood. The source is a woman aged 18-30 years in good health. The CDR3 runs from the conserved cysteine through the conserved F or W. Each record gives: J gene, D gene, clone size, V gene, CDR3 DNA, CDR3 protein. D genes are given only for firm matches. Clone size appears in some rows only: once, few, many, or a class for an expanded clone.

TRBJ2-1	TRBD2	-	TRBV9	TGTGCCAGCAGCGTACAAGCGGGGGCCTCCTACAATGAGCAGTTCTTC	CASSVQAGASYNEQFF
TRBJ2-2	-	-	TRBV5-1	TGCGCCAGCAGCCGTCAGGGTGCCGGGGAGCTGTTTTTT	CASSRQGAGELFF
TRBJ1-2	-	-	TRBV14	TGTGCCAGCAGCCAAGATGCAGGGTTTTTCTATGGCTACACCTTC	CASSQDAGFFYGYTF
TRBJ1-1	-	-	TRBV5-1	TGCGCCAGCAGCTTTGGAACGGGGGATCCTGAAGCTTTCTTT	CASSFGTGDPEAFF
TRBJ2-5	-	-	TRBV5-4	TGTGCCAGCAGCTTAAGGGGTGGGGGCGCCGCCCGAGAGACCCAGTACTTC	CASSLRGGGAARETQYF
TRBJ1-3	-	-	TRBV28	TGTGCCAGCAGTTTATCCGGGGTAAGGACTGGAAACACCATATATTTT	CASSLSGVRTGNTIYF
TRBJ1-2	TRBD1	-	TRBV6-1	TGTGCCAGCAGTGAAGCTTGGACAGGGGATTTCTATGGCTACACCTTC	CASSEAWTGDFYGYTF
TRBJ2-7	-	-	TRBV11-2	TGTGCCAGCAGCTTAGTAAAGGCCCCCTACGAGCAGTACTTC	CASSLVKAPYEQYF
TRBJ1-1	-	once	TRBV12-3/TRBV12-4	TGTGCCAGCAGTTTGGGTACCTCTGAAGCTTTCTTT	CASSLGTSEAFF
TRBJ1-1	TRBD1	-	TRBV9	TGTGCCAGCAGCGGGGACAGGGGGCCTGAAGCTTTCTTT	CASSGDRGPEAFF
TRBJ2-1	-	-	TRBV7-2	TGTGCCAGCAGCTTAAGGAGCTCACCACGGAGCTCCTACAATGAGCAGTTCTTC	CASSLRSSPRSSYNEQFF
TRBJ2-1	-	-	TRBV7-2	TGTGCCAGCAGCGCAACGGTTCGGGAGCGGCAGTTCTTC	CASSATVRERQFF
TRBJ2-3	TRBD2	once	TRBV6-2/TRBV6-3	TGTGCCAGCAGTTACGAGGGATTTTATAGCGGGGGGCTAGCGGATACGCAGTATTTT	CASSYEGFYSGGLADTQYF
TRBJ1-6	-	once	TRBV27	TGTGCCAGCAGTTTATTCCGGGAGAATTCACCCCTCCACTTT	CASSLFRENSPLHF
TRBJ1-3	-	-	TRBV30	TGTGCCTGGGAGGGGGTAGGAAACACCATATATTTT	CAWEGVGNTIYF
TRBJ2-5	-	-	TRBV5-1	TGCGCCAGCAGTAGGGGCCGCGAGACCCAGTACTTC	CASSRGRETQYF
TRBJ1-1	-	-	TRBV28	TGTGCCAGCTTCCCCGGGGTATTCACTGAAGCTTTCTTT	CASFPGVFTEAFF
TRBJ1-4	-	once	TRBV4-3	TGCGCCAGCAGCCAAGATAATCAAGTTTTCCCTGCAACTAATGAAAAACTGTTTTTT	CASSQDNQVFPATNEKLFF
TRBJ2-3	TRBD2	-	TRBV5-4	TGTGCCAGCAGATTAGGGGCTAGCGGGGCAGATACGCAGTATTTT	CASRLGASGADTQYF
TRBJ1-2	-	-	TRBV7-8	TGTGCCAGCAGCCCAATAACCGGTGCCCCCTATGGCTACACCTTC	CASSPITGAPYGYTF
TRBJ1-2	-	-	TRBV5-5	TGTGCCAGCAGCATCGACAGGTCCTATGGCTACACCTTC	CASSIDRSYGYTF
TRBJ2-7	-	-	TRBV5-1	TGCGCCAGCAGCTTGGTAGCCGGGAGCAACGAGCAGTACTTC	CASSLVAGSNEQYF